This TCR beta chain was recorded in a study of cytomegalovirus exposure and HLA in healthy donors (dated by TCRdb to about 2017). Regarding the research as a whole: According to an earlier analysis of 587 of the donors, about 179 million T cells yielded over 90 million unique TCR beta sequences and about 300 Gb of sequence data. About 280 gigabases of sequencing data and about 92 million unique TCR sequences made up an early release that covered over 550 HLA-typed donors. Of the roughly 430 genotyped donors, over 65% fell in the genetic ancestry cluster associated with self-reported Caucasian donors. The study was designed to test whether signatures of past pathogen exposure could be identified by cataloging public T cell receptors. Using immunosequencing, the study profiled T cell repertoires from about 610 subjects and related those repertoires to cytomegalovirus serostatus. Along with the approximately 650-subject first cohort, a separate validation cohort of over 90 different subjects was used. To predict cytomegalovirus infection status, the study combined high-throughput TCR immunosequencing, statistical association of individual TCRs with disease status, and machine learning. A later analysis re-analyzed previously published TCR beta repertoires from hundreds of donors and added high-resolution HLA genotyping to study TCR occurrence patterns. The later analysis used no new phenotypic data to find candidate immune exposures, relying instead on TCR beta sequences and their occurrence across donors. In an earlier analysis of over 550 of the donors, high-throughput TCR beta sequencing was used to judge whether each TCR beta V gene segment behaved as functional or pseudogenic. Alongside the repertoire data, information on donor age, sex, ethnicity and CMV serostatus was compiled. Genome-wide SNP genotypes for about 60% of the roughly 700 donors were used in a later genetic analysis, which treated that subset as a discovery cohort. Every discovery cohort repertoire had been produced on one sequencing platform. Both class I and class II loci were covered by HLA typing, at four-digit resolution. Typing coverage varied by locus: about 620-630 donors for A, B, C, DRB1 and DQB1; roughly 560 for DQA1; more than 600 for DPA1; around 450 for DPB1. Four or five DR-DQ haplotypes were handled as single units for association and clustering because linkage in the cohort was strong. Among 300 to 450 genotyped donors of the cohort, an average of approximately 250,000 unique TCR beta nucleotide sequences were sequenced per donor, roughly 20% of them non-productive. Overall study outcomes, separate from this receptor: Because counts were too low, some 17 rarely observed V segments, including chromosome 9 orphons, were excluded from the earlier analysis of 587 of the donors. Most TCR sequences were observed very rarely across donors, whereas some public TCRs were present in many individuals. Some IMGT-functional V segments, including TRBV6-2 and TRBV6-3, could not be distinguished by the 87-base-pair reads and were therefore excluded. A later analysis found that TCR association rates varied across HLA loci, with DRB1 alleles showing the most associated TCRs and HLA-C alleles the fewest. In this cohort, only TCR beta chains were sequenced, and detectable features were limited by the absence of alpha or paired-chain data. When HLA alleles, especially DR and DQ, strongly co-occurred, attributing TCR associations to individual alleles was difficult. In a later analysis, around 15,000 TCR beta sequences were associated with specific HLA alleles at a false discovery rate of 0.05. The study gave a list of 150 to 200 TCR beta chains associated with cytomegalovirus. The only immune exposure information available for the cohort was CMV serostatus. In a later genetic analysis, a missense DCLRE1C variant was associated with V-gene and J-gene trimming of TCR beta chains, and the association was replicated in an independent cohort. In an earlier analysis of approximately 590 of the donors, most TCR beta V segments appeared in productive rearrangements about 87% or about 30% of the time, broadly matching IMGT annotations. In both the original and validation cohorts, the classifier was reported to diagnose cytomegalovirus status with high specificity and sensitivity. HLA typing was unavailable for some donors at each locus, so association tests used only the typed subset. The presence/absence analyses assumed that sequencing depth was roughly uniform across donors, and that assumption may not be true. In a later analysis, several top co-occurrence clusters were reported to appear linked to parvovirus B19, influenza, CMV and Epstein-Barr virus. According to a later analysis, most CMV-associated TCR beta chains appeared to be HLA-restricted, and the HLA associations seemed to be driven largely by CMV exposure. A further reported finding was that TCR beta sequences accurately predicted the HLA-A and HLA-B alleles for most subjects in the first cohort. A later analysis found that HLA-associated TCR beta chains were more clonally expanded and had lower generation probabilities than equally common non-associated chains. Correlated functional status among segregating V segments might reflect linkage disequilibrium, but an unknown experimental factor could not be ruled out. In vitro tests confirmed that a few of the cytomegalovirus-associated TCR beta chains recognize cytomegalovirus antigens. A later genetic analysis reported fewer N-insertions in productive TCRs among donors in an Asian-associated ancestry cluster than the roughly 670-donor mean. A group of highly shared sequence variants was considered likely to be a technical artifact of the sequencing pipeline. The authors suggested that the approach could potentially be extended to other disease states and immunological phenotypes.

The library was generated by the immunoSEQ multiplex PCR assay. For the multiplex PCR, a mixture combining 60 forward primers for TCR Vbeta segments and 13 reverse primers for TCR Jbeta segments was used. A multiplex PCR assay on genomic DNA amplified the CDR3 region of rearranged TCR beta genes. The amplified TCR beta libraries were sequenced on the Illumina HiSeq System as 87-base-pair reads. Per the source publication's procedure: A later analysis counted approximately 76 million unique TCR beta chains across the 600 to 850 repertoires, and roughly 9.9 million of these chains were shared by at least two donors. Raw reads were error-corrected and collapsed into unique sequences by a nearest-neighbor algorithm in which closely related sequences were merged to remove PCR and sequencing errors. Alignment of CDR3 sequences to IMGT reference sequences was used to assign V, D and J gene segments. For a sequence to be retained, a match of at least six nucleotides to both a V gene segment and a J gene segment was required. A rearrangement was called productive if the CDR3 had no stop codons and remained in frame with V and J, and every other rearrangement was called non-productive. Following IMGT convention, CDR3 was defined as the stretch from the second conserved V-encoded cysteine up to the conserved J-encoded phenylalanine. In an earlier analysis of approximately 500 of the donors, sequences lacking an unambiguous match to a single V gene segment were excluded. An earlier analysis of approximately 590 of the donors called V segments functional above 56.7% productive rearrangements and segregating when the between-donor standard deviation exceeded 5%. A statistical classification framework was built for diagnosing cytomegalovirus status from the catalog of TCR beta chain sequences. A later analysis assigned V and J genes by comparing TCR nucleotide sequences with IMGT/GENE-DB human TR gene sequences. Using the TCRdist pipeline, a later analysis assigned CDR3 sequences along with most-parsimonious VDJ recombination scenarios. In a later analysis, every TCR beta chain was defined by the combination of its CDR3 amino acid sequence and its V-gene family, and reads without a unique V-gene family were dropped. A later analysis removed roughly 590 highly shared, low-generation-probability nucleotide sequences to deal with suspected cross-contamination and a sequencing artifact. A later analysis calculated a clonal expansion index for each public chain from normalized within-repertoire ranks of inferred template counts. In a later analysis, generation probabilities were computed with a VDJ recombination model fitted to out-of-frame rearrangements, and the resulting probabilities were checked against IGoR. In a later analysis, TCR-TCR, TCR-HLA and TCR-CMV co-occurrence was scored with hypergeometric tests, and a repertoire-size bias correction was applied to TCR pairs. A later analysis estimated false discovery rates by permuting HLA or CMV assignments 20 times. In a later analysis, co-occurring TCRs were grouped with DBSCAN, and TCRdist sequence similarity was added when clustering was performed within HLA-allele-positive subsets. Repertoires with fewer than 30,000 or more than 120,000 public chains, plus five repertoires with anomalous nucleotide sharing, were excluded from co-occurrence clustering. The source is immuneACCESS, and TCRdb retained only in-frame sequences with V and J called. Part of the clones is not carried over; for the studies checked, unresolved V genes explain less than half of this, and the remainder is unexplained. The V and J calls and clone size are taken from that table; D and trimming were inferred from the DNA. The sample includes under 200,000 clones, with about 77% observed a single time. Roughly 2.3% of the sample belongs to the ten largest clones.

About this clone: Its specific antigen is unknown. No base-level quality is on record; no much larger clone is a single base apart.

V lost 4 bases and J lost 4 bases; the stretch between them is 12 bases long. The cysteine opens and the phenylalanine closes a CDR3 of 14 amino acids. Kept here is only the CDR3 DNA, which spans 42 bases and is read in frame from base 1. CDR1 SEHNR and CDR2 FQNEAQ were looked up in the germline V gene (reference sequence). The cohort comprised fewer than 750 healthy bone marrow donors. All cohort members were sampled while nominally healthy, although unrecorded immune exposures were likely present. The donor was CMV seronegative and belonged to the group of 352 seronegative cohort members. Each donor provided a peripheral blood sample, and peripheral blood mononuclear cells were used for TCR beta sequencing. Genomic DNA extraction from the blood cell samples was performed with the Qiagen DNeasy Blood Extraction Kit.

The chain uses TRBV7-9 and TRBJ2-3; tentative D gene TRBD2, with 6 bases matching. This receptor was obtained from a man between 60 and 70 years old in good health and CMV-seronegative. Material for sequencing was PBMCs. The base sequence is TGTGCCAGCAGCTGGGGGGATGTCGCAGATACGCAGTATTTT. It translates as CASSWGDVADTQYF.